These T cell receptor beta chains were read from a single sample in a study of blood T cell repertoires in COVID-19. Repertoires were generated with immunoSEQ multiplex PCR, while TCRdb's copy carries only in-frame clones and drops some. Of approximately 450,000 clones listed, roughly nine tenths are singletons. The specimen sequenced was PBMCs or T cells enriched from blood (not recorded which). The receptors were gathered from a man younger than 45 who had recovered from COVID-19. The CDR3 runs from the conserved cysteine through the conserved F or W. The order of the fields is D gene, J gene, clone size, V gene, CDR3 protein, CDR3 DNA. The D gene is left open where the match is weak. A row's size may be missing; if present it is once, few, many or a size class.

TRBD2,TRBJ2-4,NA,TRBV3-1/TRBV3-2,CASSQPGLAGNIQYF,TGTGCCAGCAGCCAACCGGGACTAGCGGGAAACATTCAGTACTTC
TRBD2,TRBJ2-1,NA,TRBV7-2,CASSLASGSRYNEQFF,TGTGCCAGCAGCTTAGCCAGCGGGAGTAGGTACAATGAGCAGTTCTTC
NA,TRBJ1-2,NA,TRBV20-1,CSARSDRGYTF,TGCAGTGCTAGGTCGGACAGAGGCTACACCTTC
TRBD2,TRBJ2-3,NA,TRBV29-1,CSGVVAGGRTDTQYF,TGCAGCGGTGTCGTAGCGGGAGGGCGGACAGATACGCAGTATTTT
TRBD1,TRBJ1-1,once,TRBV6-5,CASRTTGTVGWWAFF,TGTGCCAGCAGAACTACCGGGACAGTAGGCTGGTGGGCTTTCTTT
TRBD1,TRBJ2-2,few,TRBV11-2,CASSLEAGGYRELFF,TGTGCCAGCAGCTTAGAGGCAGGGGGCTATAGGGAGCTGTTTTTT
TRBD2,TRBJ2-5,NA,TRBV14,CASSQFSGRREETQYF,TGTGCCAGCAGCCAGTTTAGCGGGAGGAGAGAGGAGACCCAGTACTTC
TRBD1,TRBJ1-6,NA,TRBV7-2,CASSEGAVHHF,TGTGCCAGCAGCGAGGGGGCAGTTCACCACTTT
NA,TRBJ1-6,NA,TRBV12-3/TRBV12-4,CASSMTVNSPLHF,TGTGCCAGCAGTATGACAGTTAATTCACCCCTCCACTTT
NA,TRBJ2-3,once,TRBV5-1,CASRPFGSATDTQYF,TGCGCCAGCAGACCATTCGGGAGTGCGACAGATACGCAGTATTTT
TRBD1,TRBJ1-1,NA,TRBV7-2,CASSGQGGSTEAFF,TGTGCCAGCAGCGGACAGGGCGGCAGCACTGAAGCTTTCTTT
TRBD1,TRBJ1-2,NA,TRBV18,CASSRTLQGANYGYTF,TGTGCCAGCTCACGAACACTACAGGGGGCAAACTATGGCTACACCTTC
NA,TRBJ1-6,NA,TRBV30,CAWSSNLGLTDSDSPLHF,TGTGCCTGGAGTTCCAATCTCGGACTCACGGACTCGGATTCACCCCTCCACTTT
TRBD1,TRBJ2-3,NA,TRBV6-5,CASSQGQWNTDTQYF,TGTGCCAGCAGTCAGGGACAGTGGAACACAGATACGCAGTATTTT
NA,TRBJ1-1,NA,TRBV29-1,CSVGTSMNTEAFF,TGCAGCGTTGGGACAAGCATGAACACTGAAGCTTTCTTT
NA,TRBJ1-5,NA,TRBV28,CASSEVLRVSNQPQHF,TGTGCCAGCAGCGAAGTCTTACGGGTCAGCAATCAGCCCCAGCATTTT
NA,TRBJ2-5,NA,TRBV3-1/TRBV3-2,CASSQDTAGLRQETQYF,TGTGCCAGCAGCCAAGATACGGCAGGGCTCAGGCAAGAGACCCAGTACTTC
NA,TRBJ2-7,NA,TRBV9,CASSLTATGSYEQYF,TGTGCCAGCAGCCTAACGGCAACAGGCTCCTACGAGCAGTACTTC
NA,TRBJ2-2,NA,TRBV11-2,CASSLGEWDTNTGELFF,TGTGCCAGCAGCTTAGGGGAGTGGGATACGAACACCGGGGAGCTGTTTTTT
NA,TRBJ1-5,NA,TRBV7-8,CASSLYQGPNSNQPQHF,TGTGCCAGCAGCTTATATCAGGGCCCAAATAGCAATCAGCCCCAGCATTTT
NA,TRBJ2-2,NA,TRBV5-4,CASSSGSTSPGELFF,TGTGCCAGCAGCTCCGGGAGCACCAGTCCCGGGGAGCTGTTTTTT
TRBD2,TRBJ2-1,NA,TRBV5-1,CASSLVGGSSSYNEQFF,TGCGCCAGCAGCTTGGTTGGCGGGAGCAGCTCCTACAATGAGCAGTTCTTC
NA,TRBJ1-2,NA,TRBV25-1,CASSVSGSFYGYTF,TGTGCCAGCAGTGTTAGCGGGAGCTTCTATGGCTACACCTTC
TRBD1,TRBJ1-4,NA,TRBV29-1,CSVDLGQGNEKLFF,TGCAGCGTTGACTTGGGACAGGGTAATGAAAAACTGTTTTTT
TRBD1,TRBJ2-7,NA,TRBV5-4,CASSQDRVEQYF,TGTGCCAGCAGCCAGGACAGGGTCGAGCAGTACTTC
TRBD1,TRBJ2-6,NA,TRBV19,CASSFLARTGRRSGANVLTF,TGTGCCAGTAGTTTTTTGGCCCGGACAGGTCGTCGCTCTGGGGCCAACGTCCTGACTTTC
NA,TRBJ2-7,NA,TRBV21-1,CASPRQGSRSYEQYF,TGTGCCTCACCTCGTCAGGGGAGTAGGTCCTACGAGCAGTACTTC
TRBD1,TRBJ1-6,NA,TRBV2,CASRGDSYNSPLHF,TGTGCCAGCAGAGGGGACAGCTATAATTCACCCCTCCACTTT
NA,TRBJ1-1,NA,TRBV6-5,CASGSVWLNTEAFF,TGTGCCAGCGGCTCAGTGTGGTTGAACACTGAAGCTTTCTTT
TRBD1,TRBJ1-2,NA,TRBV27,CASSLAGGGTGYTF,TGTGCCAGCAGTTTAGCAGGGGGCGGTACGGGCTACACCTTC
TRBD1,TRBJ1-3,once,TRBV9,CASSVARTGDGNTIYF,TGTGCCAGCAGCGTAGCCCGGACAGGGGACGGAAACACCATATATTTT
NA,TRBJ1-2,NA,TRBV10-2,CASSPTGNYGYTF,TGCGCCAGCAGTCCAACAGGGAACTATGGCTACACCTTC
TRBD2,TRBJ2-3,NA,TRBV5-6,CASSDGTSGSTDTQYF,TGTGCCAGCAGCGATGGGACTAGCGGGAGCACAGATACGCAGTATTTT
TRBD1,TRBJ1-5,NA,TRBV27,CASSPTGGRENQPQHF,TGTGCCAGCAGTCCGACAGGGGGCCGTGAGAATCAGCCCCAGCATTTT
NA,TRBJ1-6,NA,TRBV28,CATTEPSGSPLHF,TGTGCCACGACAGAGCCTTCCGGTTCACCCCTCCACTTT
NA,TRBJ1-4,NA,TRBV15,CATSREDWQLAGEKLFF,TGTGCCACCAGCAGAGAAGATTGGCAACTCGCGGGTGAAAAACTGTTTTTT
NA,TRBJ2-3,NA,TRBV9,CASSVAVRGTDTQYF,TGTGCCAGCAGCGTAGCGGTCAGGGGTACAGATACGCAGTATTTT
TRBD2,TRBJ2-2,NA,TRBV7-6,CASSSRAAGLALSGELFF,TGTGCCAGCAGCTCACGCGCCGCGGGACTAGCCTTATCCGGGGAGCTGTTTTTT
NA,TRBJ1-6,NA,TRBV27,CASSLGWRELTNSPLHF,TGTGCCAGCAGTTTAGGGTGGAGGGAACTGACTAATTCACCCCTCCACTTT
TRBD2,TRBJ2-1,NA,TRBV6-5,CASSSAGGVGYNEQFF,TGTGCCAGCAGTTCCGCGGGGGGCGTTGGCTACAATGAGCAGTTCTTC
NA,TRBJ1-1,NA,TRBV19,CATTLGQMNTEAFF,TGTGCCACCACACTGGGCCAGATGAACACTGAAGCTTTCTTT
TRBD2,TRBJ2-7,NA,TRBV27,CASSPRTSGRTYEQYF,TGTGCCAGCAGTCCCCGGACTAGCGGGAGAACCTACGAGCAGTACTTC
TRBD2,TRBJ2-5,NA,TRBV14,CASSQDWLLAGQETQYF,TGTGCCAGCAGCCAAGATTGGTTGCTAGCGGGACAAGAGACCCAGTACTTC
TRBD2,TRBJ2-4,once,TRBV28,CASSRGGTSANIQYF,TGTGCCAGCAGTCGCGGGGGAACTTCGGCGAACATTCAGTACTTC
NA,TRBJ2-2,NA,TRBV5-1,CASSSGADTYTGELFF,TGCGCCAGCAGCTCTGGGGCGGACACTTACACCGGGGAGCTGTTTTTT
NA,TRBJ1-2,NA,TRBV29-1,CSVEGEEVLGGYTF,TGCAGCGTTGAAGGGGAGGAGGTCTTGGGGGGCTACACCTTC
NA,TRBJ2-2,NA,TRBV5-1,CASSLVTGNTGELFF,TGCGCCAGCAGCTTGGTAACAGGGAACACCGGGGAGCTGTTTTTT
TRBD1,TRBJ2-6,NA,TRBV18,CASSPGQELSGANVLTF,TGTGCCAGCTCACCAGGACAGGAACTCTCTGGGGCCAACGTCCTGACTTTC